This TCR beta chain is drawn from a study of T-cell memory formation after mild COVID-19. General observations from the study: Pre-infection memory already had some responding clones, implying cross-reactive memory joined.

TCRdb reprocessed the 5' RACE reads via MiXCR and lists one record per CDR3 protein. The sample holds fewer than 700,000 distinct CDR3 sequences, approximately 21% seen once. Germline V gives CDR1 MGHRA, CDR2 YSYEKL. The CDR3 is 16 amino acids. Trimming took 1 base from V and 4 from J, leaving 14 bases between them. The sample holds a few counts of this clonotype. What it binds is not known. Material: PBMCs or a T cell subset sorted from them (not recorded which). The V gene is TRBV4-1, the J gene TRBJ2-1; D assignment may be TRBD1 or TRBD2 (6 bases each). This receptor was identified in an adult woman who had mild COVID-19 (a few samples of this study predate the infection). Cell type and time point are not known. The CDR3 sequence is CASSQVGGLGYNEQFF. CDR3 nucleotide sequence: TGCGCCAGCAGCCAAGTAGGGGGGCTTGGGTACAATGAGCAGTTCTTC.